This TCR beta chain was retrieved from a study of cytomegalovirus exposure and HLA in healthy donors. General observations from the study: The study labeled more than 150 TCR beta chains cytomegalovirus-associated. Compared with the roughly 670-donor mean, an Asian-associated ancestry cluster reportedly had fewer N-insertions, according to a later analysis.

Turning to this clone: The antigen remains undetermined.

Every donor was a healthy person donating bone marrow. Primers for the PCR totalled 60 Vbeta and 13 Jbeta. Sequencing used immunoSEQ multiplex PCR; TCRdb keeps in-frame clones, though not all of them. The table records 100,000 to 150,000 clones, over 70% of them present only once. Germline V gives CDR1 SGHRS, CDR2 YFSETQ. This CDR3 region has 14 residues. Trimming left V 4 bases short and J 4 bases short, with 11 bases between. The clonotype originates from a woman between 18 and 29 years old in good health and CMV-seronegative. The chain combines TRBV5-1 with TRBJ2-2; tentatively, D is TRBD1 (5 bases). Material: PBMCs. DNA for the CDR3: TGCGCCAGCAGCCCGGCTAGGGGCACCGGGGAGCTGTTTTTT. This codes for CASSPARGTGELFF.